A single sample is the source of the 8 T cell receptor beta chains below, sequenced in a study of cytomegalovirus exposure and HLA in healthy donors. Vbeta (60) and Jbeta (13) primers were used in the PCR. Libraries were prepared by immunoSEQ multiplex PCR; TCRdb keeps only in-frame clonotypes and omits some of them. Counted here are about 120,000 clones, roughly 14% occurring once; the ten biggest clones make up 1.5% to 2%. Input material: PBMCs. These TCRs come from a woman younger than 35 in good health and CMV-seronegative.

This clone appeared a few times. V usage is TRBV5-4 and J usage is TRBJ2-1, with 8 bases aligning to TRBD2. After removal of 1 base from V and 1 base from J, the junction contained 4 bases not matched to a gene. This CDR3 region has 16 residues. Germline CDR1 SGHNT, CDR2 YYREEE (reference sequence). CDR3 coding DNA: TGTGCCAGCAGCTTGTACGGCGGGAGGTCCTACAATGAGCAGTTCTTC. Translating it yields CASSLYGGRSYNEQFF.

This clone came up a few times. This chain uses TRBV13 with TRBJ1-2; 8 bases map to TRBD1. The CDR3 consists of 13 residues. Germline CDR1 PRHDT, CDR2 FYEKMQ (reference sequence). J was trimmed by 8 bases and V by 4 bases; bases with no gene match: 6. The CDR3 bases are TGTGCCAGCAGCTCCGGACAGGGTCGAGGCTACACCTTC. It codes for CASSSGQGRGYTF.

This clone occurred a few times. Compared with germline, one end of the junction differs, possibly owing to a read error. The V call is TRBV4-2, the J call TRBJ2-7, with 9 bases identical to TRBD1. CDR1 and CDR2 (germline): LGHNA, YNFKEQ. The CDR3 contains 14 residues. CDR3 amino acids: CASGNTGQGIDYRF. In DNA form, the CDR3 reads TGTGCCAGCGGAAACACGGGACAGGGAATAGATTATCGCTTC.

This clone was picked up a small number of times. The chain is built from TRBV5-6 and TRBJ1-2; TRBD1 might be the D (6 bases). The CDR3 length is 14 residues. Trimming shortened V by 3 bases and J by 2 bases, and 11 bases separated the two germline ends. Germline CDR1 reads SGHDT; CDR2 reads YYEEEE. This CDR3 reads CASSSDSLNYGYTF. CDR3 bases: TGTGCCAGCAGCTCGGACAGCCTAAACTATGGCTACACCTTC.

The chain is built from TRBV15 and TRBJ1-2; D remains ambiguous. Trimming removed 1 base at V and 7 bases at J, with 7 bases between. This CDR3 is 12 amino acids long. The germline V gene has CDR1 LNHNV and CDR2 YYDKDF (reference sequence). CDR3 sequence: CATSRGSGGYTF. The CDR3 DNA reads as TGTGCCACCAGCAGAGGAAGCGGTGGCTACACCTTC.

The rearrangement joins TRBV9 to TRBJ1-2; 9 bases are shared with TRBD1. The V segment lost 3 bases and the J segment 8 bases; nucleotides outside the gene matches: 2. Per the germline V gene, CDR1 is SGDLS and CDR2 is YYNGEE. The CDR3 is 12 residues long. The CDR3 region is CASSDRGLGYTF. The CDR3 DNA follows: TGTGCCAGCAGCGACAGGGGGCTCGGCTACACCTTC. Full variable domain (remainder filled in from reference TRBV9 and TRBJ1-2): DSGVTQTPKHLITATGQRVTLRCSPRSGDLSVYWYQQSLDQGLQFLIQYYNGEERAKGNILERFSAQQFPDLHSELNLSSLELGDSALYFCASSDRGLGYTFGSGTRLTVV.

The J gene is TRBJ1-3, the V gene TRBV28, with 9 nucleotides matching TRBD1. The CDR3 covers 11 residues. Trimming cost V 8 bases and J 11 bases; bases outside gene matches: 4. Germline CDR1 reads MDHEN; CDR2 reads SYDVKM. CDR3 loop: CASGQGWAIYF. In DNA, the CDR3 is TGTGCCAGCGGACAGGGGTGGGCCATATATTTT.

This clone was observed a few times. This sequence joins TRBV10-1 and TRBJ2-1; maybe TRBD1 (6 bases). Germline V gene data show CDR1 as WNHNN and CDR2 as SYGVQD (reference sequence). The V and J ends lost 2 bases and 3 bases respectively, with 8 bases between them. The CDR3 is made up of 14 amino acids. As DNA, the CDR3 is TGCGCCAGCAGTGAGCAACAGGGCTACAATGAGCAGTTCTTC. Protein sequence: CASSEQQGYNEQFF.